The clone carrying this TCR beta chain was seen many times. The target antigen is unknown. This record belongs to a study of identical twins. A universal primer site came from template switching; cDNA carried unique molecular identifiers. MiXCR, run by TCRdb on the 5' RACE reads, gives a single entry per CDR3 protein. The repertoire holds about 160,000 distinct CDR3 sequences, with approximately 4% as singletons. Study-level results: Memory repertoires lacked the insertion deficit that abundant cord blood beta clonotypes showed. The study found that models underestimated out-of-frame TCR alpha sharing in monozygotic twins.

This CDR3 contains 14 residues. Germline lookup yields CDR1 LGHNA and CDR2 YNFKEQ. Trimming pared 0 bases from V and 8 bases from J, leaving 8 bases between. This receptor was obtained from a man aged 18 to 29 in good health. This rearrangement joins TRBV4-2 to TRBJ1-6, with a weak D call TRBD1 (5 bases). The specimen was memory T cells sorted from blood. The CDR3 loop is CASSQDLGDSPLHF. The CDR3 region has the DNA TGTGCCAGCAGCCAAGATTTGGGGGATTCACCCCTCCACTTT.